These 4 T cell receptor beta chains were sequenced from one sample in a study of CD4 T cells in relation to SARS-CoV-2 and coronaviruses. Here immunoSEQ multiplex PCR was the method, and the copy in TCRdb shows in-frame clones only, minus some. The sample yields approximately 36,000 clones, about 80% seen once. These receptors' antigens are unknown. The sequenced sample was naive CD4+ T cells from PBMCs, cultured in vitro. The subset was: naive CD4+ T cells isolated by negative enrichment. The receptors shown here come from an adult with COVID-19.

The chain is built from TRBV4-3 and TRBJ1-6; maybe TRBD1 (5 bases). The CDR3 contains 13 residues. Germline loops: CDR1 LGHNA, CDR2 YSLEER. Trimming cost V 3 bases and J 13 bases, with 13 bases left between them. In DNA form, the CDR3 reads TGCGCCAGCAGCCAGGGGGTTGGCAGGCCCCTCCACTTT. It yields the protein CASSQGVGRPLHF.

The chain links TRBV5-4 to TRBJ2-7; 8 positions match TRBD2. The CDR3 totals 14 residues. The germline V gene encodes CDR1 SGHNT and CDR2 YYREEE (reference sequence). V shed 6 bases, J shed 2 bases, and the junction held 7 bases outside the gene matches. CDR3 region: CASNPGTRPYEQYF. The CDR3 nucleotides read TGTGCCAGCAACCCGGGGACTAGGCCCTACGAGCAGTACTTC.

V gene TRBV28 combines with J gene TRBJ1-5, with D unresolved. V lost 5 bases and J 0 bases, leaving 11 bases between the germline ends. The CDR3 length is 15 residues. From germline, CDR1 is MDHEN and CDR2 SYDVKM. CDR3 protein: CASSIRIYSNQPQHF. The CDR3, as DNA: TGTGCCAGCAGTATAAGGATATATAGCAATCAGCCCCAGCATTTT.

This chain links TRBV7-2 with TRBJ2-3; 7 bases align to TRBD2. Germline V CDR1 and CDR2: SGHTA, FQGNSA. The CDR3 extends over 15 amino acids. J was trimmed by 2 bases and V by 1 base; bases with no gene match: 3. The chain's CDR3 is CASSLVGLVTDTQYF. In nucleotides, the CDR3 is TGTGCCAGCAGCTTAGTAGGACTAGTCACAGATACGCAGTATTTT.